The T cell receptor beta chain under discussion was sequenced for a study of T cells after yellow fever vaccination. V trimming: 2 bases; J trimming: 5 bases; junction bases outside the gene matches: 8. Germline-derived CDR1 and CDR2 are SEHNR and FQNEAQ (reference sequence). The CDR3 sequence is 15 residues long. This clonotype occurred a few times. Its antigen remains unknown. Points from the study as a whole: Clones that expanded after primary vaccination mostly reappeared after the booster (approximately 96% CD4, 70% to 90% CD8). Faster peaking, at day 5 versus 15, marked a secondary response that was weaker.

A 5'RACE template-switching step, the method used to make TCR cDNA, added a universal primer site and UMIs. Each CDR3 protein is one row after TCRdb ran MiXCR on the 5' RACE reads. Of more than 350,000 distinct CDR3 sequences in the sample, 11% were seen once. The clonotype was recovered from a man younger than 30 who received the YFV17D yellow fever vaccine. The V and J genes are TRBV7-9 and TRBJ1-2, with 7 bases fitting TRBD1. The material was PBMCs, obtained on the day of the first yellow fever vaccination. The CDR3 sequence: CASSLLGTADYGYTF. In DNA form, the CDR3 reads TGTGCCAGCAGCTTATTGGGGACAGCCGATTATGGCTACACCTTC.